The next 9 T cell receptor beta chains were all read from a single sample in a study of blood T cell repertoires in COVID-19. TCRdb keeps only in-frame clones here, not all; method: immunoSEQ multiplex PCR. This sample has over 200,000 clones, with around 80% found just once. The sample comprised peripheral blood. The receptors shown here come from an older man with acute or convalescent COVID-19.

This chain joins TRBV28 and TRBJ2-1; D remains ambiguous. The CDR3 length is 17 residues. V dropped 3 bases and J dropped 3 bases, with 18 bases sitting between them. CDR1 and CDR2 from the germline V gene are MDHEN and SYDVKM. The CDR3 spells CASSLVEESKVYNEQFF. As DNA, the CDR3 is TGTGCCAGCAGTTTGGTCGAGGAATCGAAGGTCTACAATGAGCAGTTCTTC.

This clone appeared once. The V call is TRBV19, the J call TRBJ1-4, with D unclear. The CDR3 spans 14 residues. The V end lost 7 bases, the J end lost 0 bases, and 9 bases lay between the germline ends. Germline V gene lookup returns CDR1 LNHDA and CDR2 SQIVND (reference sequence). Written as DNA, the CDR3 is TGTGCCAGTAATGAACTTGCAACTAATGAAAAACTGTTTTTT. This sequence encodes CASNELATNEKLFF. The complete variable domain, with remaining parts taken from reference TRBV19 and TRBJ1-4, reads DGGITQSPKYLFRKEGQNVTLSCEQNLNHDAMYWYRQDPGQGLRLIYYSQIVNDFQKGDIAEGYSVSREKKESFPLTVTSAQKNPTAFYLCASNELATNEKLFFGSGTQLSVL.

The chain joins TRBV7-2 to TRBJ2-6; 8 bases line up with TRBD1. The CDR3 has 19 amino acids. CDR1 SGHTA and CDR2 FQGNSA come from the germline V gene. V shed 3 bases and J 2 bases; nucleotides not matched to a gene: 12. The CDR3 reads CASSLWPGQDITGANVLTF. For the CDR3, the DNA is TGTGCCAGCAGCTTGTGGCCGGGACAGGACATAACTGGGGCCAACGTCCTGACTTTC.

The V call is TRBV6-5, the J call TRBJ2-1; the D is unclear. The CDR3 covers 14 residues. The germline V and J ends were trimmed by 5 bases and 6 bases, with 14 bases remaining between them. Per germline, CDR1 MNHEY and CDR2 SVGAGI. The CDR3 region has the DNA TGTGCCAGCAGTAACCGAGTTCATCGCAATGAGCAGTTCTTC. It encodes CASSNRVHRNEQFF.

The rearrangement uses TRBV6-1 and TRBJ2-1; 7 bases are a match to TRBD1. CDR1 is MNHNS and CDR2 is SASEGT in the germline V gene. This CDR3 is 14 amino acids long. Trimming removed 1 base from V and 12 bases from J; junction bases left unmatched: 9. The CDR3 sequence is CASSEVSTGRGQFF. The CDR3 region has the DNA TGTGCCAGCAGTGAAGTATCGACAGGGCGTGGGCAGTTCTTC.

The chain couples TRBV9 to TRBJ2-1; TRBD2 is a possible D gene (5 bases). V was cut by 0 bases and J by 0 bases, with 10 bases left in between. CDR3 length: 16 residues. Germline V lookup: CDR1 SGDLS, CDR2 YYNGEE. CDR3 in amino acids: CASSVVPAVSYNEQFF. Written as DNA, the CDR3 is TGTGCCAGCAGCGTAGTCCCAGCGGTCTCCTACAATGAGCAGTTCTTC.

This rearrangement joins TRBV7-2 to TRBJ2-1; 8 bases are a match to TRBD1. The germline CDR1 and CDR2 sequences are SGHTA and FQGNSA. This CDR3 has 15 amino acids. The junction had 7 bases not matched to a gene; V was cut back by 5 bases and J by 4 bases. Here the CDR3 reads CASSPNHRGYNEQFF. The CDR3 nucleotides are TGTGCCAGCAGCCCCAATCACAGGGGGTACAATGAGCAGTTCTTC. The whole variable domain, filled in from reference TRBV7-2 and TRBJ2-1, reads GAGVSQSPSNKVTEKGKDVELRCDPISGHTALYWYRQSLGQGLEFLIYFQGNSAPDKSGLPSDRFSAERTGGSVSTLTIQRTQQEDSAVYLCASSPNHRGYNEQFFGPGTRLTVL.

The V call is TRBV5-1, the J call TRBJ1-1; 9 positions agree with TRBD1. The germline V gene has CDR1 SGHRS and CDR2 YFSETQ. The CDR3 contains 13 residues. V trimming: 4 bases; J trimming: 7 bases; junction bases outside the gene matches: 5. The CDR3: CASSLDRGNEAFF. DNA for the CDR3: TGCGCCAGCAGCCTTGACAGGGGGAATGAAGCTTTCTTT.

The CDR3: CASSPRGGDNEQFF. CDR3 coding DNA: TGCGCCAGCAGCCCCCGGGGGGGGGACAATGAGCAGTTCTTC. The chain is built from TRBV5-1 and TRBJ2-1, with 8 positions matching TRBD2. Germline trimming cut 4 bases from V and 5 bases from J; bases unmatched to any gene: 5. The CDR3 is 14 residues long. The V gene's germline CDR1 is SGHRS and CDR2 YFSETQ.